The 3 T cell receptor beta chains in this list originate from one sample, sequenced in a study of blood T cell repertoires in COVID-19. This table comes from immunoSEQ multiplex PCR, and its TCRdb copy is limited to in-frame clones, with some not included. The table has about 71,000 clones, 90% seen once; the top ten hold over 4%. Sequenced: peripheral blood. The receptors shown here come from a young woman with acute or convalescent COVID-19.

CDR3 protein: CASSLETGGAFSGNTIYF. The CDR3 region has the DNA TGCGCCAGCAGCCTAGAAACAGGGGGCGCCTTCTCTGGAAACACCATATATTTT. The rearrangement joins TRBV4-1 to TRBJ1-3; 9 nucleotides align to TRBD1. The germline V gene encodes CDR1 MGHRA and CDR2 YSYEKL. This CDR3 has 18 amino acids. Germline trimming cut 4 bases from V and 0 bases from J; bases unmatched to any gene: 10.

The chain combines TRBV11-2 with TRBJ2-3; D gene ambiguous. CDR1 and CDR2 (germline): SGHAT, FQNNGV. The CDR3 has 13 amino acids. Trimming removed 2 bases at V and 5 bases at J, with 8 bases between. CDR3 sequence reads: CASSLTSQDTQYF. CDR3 nucleotides: TGTGCCAGCAGCTTAACTTCGCAAGATACGCAGTATTTT.

This clone was detected only once. The genes are TRBV7-8 and TRBJ2-5; 8 nucleotides align to TRBD2. The CDR3 consists of 15 residues. V shed 4 bases, J shed 1 base, and the junction held 5 bases outside the gene matches. Per the germline V gene, CDR1 is SGHVS and CDR2 is FQNEAQ. CDR3 in DNA: TGTGCCAGCAGCTCGGTACTAGCGGCCCAAGAGACCCAGTACTTC. It encodes CASSSVLAAQETQYF. Full variable domain (missing parts from reference TRBV7-8 and TRBJ2-5): GAGVSQSPRYKVAKRGQDVALRCDPISGHVSLFWYQQALGQGPEFLTYFQNEAQLDKSGLPSDRFFAERPEGSVSTLKIQRTQQEDSAVYLCASSSVLAAQETQYFGPGTRLLVL.